The clone carrying this TCR beta chain has just a few counts. The data are from a study of blood T cell repertoires in COVID-19. Study details: Specimens from acute and convalescent COVID-19 originated in the United States, Italy and Spain. PBMCs, B-cell-depleted T cells, or T cells provided the cDNA or gDNA that made up the material.

Original data processing: The assay estimated nucleated cells by amplifying reference gene primers. Assay: immunoSEQ multiplex PCR; the TCRdb copy retains only in-frame clones and omits some. For V, J and clone size, that table is used; D and trimming come from the DNA. The sample lists more than 85,000 clones; over 75% were seen once. Per the germline V gene, CDR1 is SGHAT and CDR2 is FQNNGV. The CDR3 has 16 amino acids. V lost 3 bases, J lost 2 bases, and 6 bases stayed unmatched. V usage is TRBV11-2 and J usage is TRBJ1-4, with 7 positions matching TRBD1. This receptor was obtained from an elderly man with active or convalescent COVID-19. Specimen: peripheral blood. The CDR3 reads CASSLGQFATNEKLFF. The CDR3 DNA follows: TGTGCCAGCAGCTTGGGACAGTTTGCGACTAATGAAAAACTGTTTTTT.